The 29 T cell receptor beta chains listed next were all sequenced from one sample in a study of blood T cell repertoires in COVID-19. Here immunoSEQ multiplex PCR was the method, and the copy in TCRdb shows in-frame clones only, minus some. This sample has approximately 94,000 clones, with around 90% found just once. What was sequenced was peripheral blood. These receptors all come from a woman aged 65 to 85 with acute or convalescent COVID-19.

The CDR3 loop reads CASSSDSGSIPSTDTQYF. DNA of the CDR3: TGTGCCAGCAGCTCAGATAGCGGGAGCATCCCGAGCACAGATACGCAGTATTTT. The rearrangement links TRBV11-3 to TRBJ2-3, with 9 bases aligning to TRBD2. Germline V lookup: CDR1 SGHNT, CDR2 YENEEA. CDR3 size: 18 residues. After removal of 4 bases from V and 0 bases from J, the junction contained 11 bases not matched to a gene.

The genes are TRBV27 and TRBJ2-1, with a tentative D call TRBD1 (5 bases). Germline CDR1 is MNHEY and CDR2 is SMNVEV (reference sequence). CDR3 size: 12 residues. V lost 5 bases and J lost 8, with 10 bases in between. DNA for the CDR3: TGTGCCAGCAGTATCCAGGGCCATGAGCAGTTCTTC. Residues: CASSIQGHEQFF.

This clone was counted once. This chain joins TRBV15 and TRBJ2-5; unclear D gene. The length of the CDR3 is 13 residues. Looked up from germline, CDR1 is LNHNV and CDR2 is YYDKDF (reference sequence). Trimming took 3 bases from V and 5 from J, leaving 10 bases between them. This CDR3 is CATSSFFEETQYF. CDR3 sequence (DNA): TGTGCCACCAGCAGCTTCTTCGAGGAGACCCAGTACTTC.

V gene TRBV5-1 combines with J gene TRBJ2-1; 14 nucleotides match TRBD2. Per the germline V gene, CDR1 is SGHRS and CDR2 is YFSETQ. V was clipped by 1 base and J by 9 bases; unmatched bases: 6. The CDR3 contains 16 residues. As DNA, the CDR3 is TGCGCCAGCAGCTTGCCAGGGACTAGCGGGAGAGGTGAGCAGTTCTTC. This codes for CASSLPGTSGRGEQFF. The full variable domain, rest sourced from reference TRBV5-1 and TRBJ2-1, is KAGVTQTPRYLIKTRGQQVTLSCSPISGHRSVSWYQQTPGQGLQFLFEYFSETQRNKGNFPGRFSGRQFSNSRSEMNVSTLELGDSALYLCASSLPGTSGRGEQFFGPGTRLTVL.

The chain links TRBV5-4 to TRBJ2-7, with 10 bases lining up with TRBD1. The CDR3 is 15 amino acids. Germline values: CDR1 SGHNT, CDR2 YYREEE (reference sequence). Trimming removed 5 bases from V and 3 bases from J; junction bases left unmatched: 8. Here the CDR3 reads CASRKDRGSGYEQYF. For the CDR3, the DNA is TGTGCCAGCAGAAAGGACAGGGGGTCAGGCTACGAGCAGTACTTC.

The J gene is TRBJ1-1, the V gene TRBV12-3 or TRBV12-4; a possible D gene is TRBD1 (6 bases). The ends were cut back, 5 bases at V and 3 bases at J, with 10 bases in the middle. The CDR3 length is 13 residues. CDR3: CASSLGGDTEAFF. CDR3 nucleotide sequence: TGTGCCAGCAGTCTAGGGGGGGACACTGAAGCTTTCTTT.

The rearrangement links TRBV18 to TRBJ1-2, with D perhaps TRBD1 (5 bases). V lost 1 base, J lost 8 bases, and 14 bases lay in between. This CDR3 comprises 14 residues. Germline V gives CDR1 KGHSH, CDR2 LQKENI. This CDR3 reads CASSPLDQGGGYTF. CDR3 nucleotide sequence: TGTGCCAGCTCACCACTCGATCAGGGCGGCGGCTACACCTTC.

The chain is built from TRBV5-5 and TRBJ2-1; 7 bases are a match to TRBD1. The V gene's germline CDR1 is SGHKS and CDR2 YYEKEE (reference sequence). This CDR3 contains 16 residues. The J segment lost 0 bases and the V segment lost 3 bases, leaving 6 bases of the junction unmatched. The CDR3 region is CASSSLGQPSYNEQFF. CDR3 nucleotide sequence: TGTGCCAGCAGCTCCTTGGGACAGCCCTCCTACAATGAGCAGTTCTTC.

The chain couples TRBV7-6 to TRBJ1-5, with no clear D. Germline CDR1 reads SGHVS; CDR2 reads FNYEAQ. The V and J ends lost 0 bases and 4 bases respectively, with 10 bases between them. The CDR3 contains 15 residues. CDR3 sequence reads: CASSLAETPNQPQHF. As DNA, the CDR3 is TGTGCCAGCAGCTTAGCGGAGACCCCAAATCAGCCCCAGCATTTT.

The rearrangement uses TRBV15 and TRBJ2-3, with D hard to call. The germline V and J ends were trimmed by 2 bases and 2 bases, with 2 bases remaining between them. The CDR3 loop spans 12 amino acids. The germline gives CDR1 LNHNV, CDR2 YYDKDF (reference sequence). The CDR3 DNA is TGTGCCACCAGCAGACACACAGATACGCAGTATTTT. This codes for CATSRHTDTQYF.

The chain has TRBV5-4 and TRBJ2-3; TRBD2 agrees at 15 bases. After removal of 4 bases from V and 5 bases from J, the junction contained 5 bases not matched to a gene. This CDR3 spans 16 amino acids. The germline V gene encodes CDR1 SGHNT and CDR2 YYREEE (reference sequence). This CDR3 reads CASSEGLAGGQDTQYF. CDR3 DNA sequence: TGTGCCAGCAGCGAGGGACTAGCGGGAGGACAAGATACGCAGTATTTT.

The J gene is TRBJ1-5, the V gene TRBV27, with 8 bases identical to TRBD1. CDR1 and CDR2 from the germline V gene are MNHEY and SMNVEV (reference sequence). The J segment lost 3 bases and the V segment lost 5 bases, leaving 6 bases of the junction unmatched. The CDR3 extends over 15 amino acids. The chain's CDR3 is CASSSRDRLNQPQHF. In nucleotides, the CDR3 is TGTGCCAGCAGTAGCCGGGACAGGCTCAATCAGCCCCAGCATTTT.

CDR3 DNA sequence: TGTGCCAGCTCACAACAGAAGAACACTGAAGCTTTCTTT. Its protein is CASSQQKNTEAFF. The V gene is TRBV18, the J gene TRBJ1-1; D gene unclear. Per germline, CDR1 KGHSH and CDR2 LQKENI. Trimming pared 4 bases from V and 1 base from J, leaving 7 bases between. The CDR3 loop spans 13 amino acids.

J is TRBJ2-7 and V is TRBV28; a possible D gene is TRBD2 (6 bases). The CDR3 extends over 13 amino acids. Germline assignment: CDR1 MDHEN and CDR2 SYDVKM. With 11 bases removed from V and 3 bases from J, the gap between germline ends came to 17 bases. The CDR3 sequence: CASRSGAGYEQYF. CDR3 DNA sequence: TGTGCCTCCCGATCAGGAGCGGGCTACGAGCAGTACTTC. Using reference TRBV28 and TRBJ2-7 for the parts outside the CDR3, the full variable domain is DVKVTQSSRYLVKRTGEKVFLECVQDMDHENMFWYRQDPGLGLRLIYFSYDVKMKEKGDIPEGYSVSREKKERFSLILESASTNQTSMYLCASRSGAGYEQYFGPGTRLTVT.

This clone appeared once. CDR3: CATQTTSGTSGTQYF. The DNA for the CDR3 is TGTGCCACCCAAACGACTAGCGGGACCTCAGGGACCCAGTACTTC. The chain links TRBV5-4 to TRBJ2-5, with TRBD2 matching 11 bases. The germline V gene encodes CDR1 SGHNT and CDR2 YYREEE (reference sequence). CDR3 length: 15 amino acids. With V trimmed by 9 bases and J by 7 bases, 14 bases remained unmatched.

V and J are TRBV4-1 and TRBJ1-5; 8 bases fit TRBD1. CDR1 and CDR2 (germline): MGHRA, YSYEKL. J was trimmed by 2 bases and V by 1 base; bases with no gene match: 4. This CDR3 has 16 amino acids. The DNA for the CDR3 is TGCGCCAGCAGCCAAGGGACAGGGAGTGGCAATCAGCCCCAGCATTTT. Its translation: CASSQGTGSGNQPQHF.

This chain uses TRBV13 with TRBJ1-1; D gene ambiguous. CDR3 length equals 17 residues. Germline V lookup: CDR1 PRHDT, CDR2 FYEKMQ (reference sequence). Trimming stripped 2 bases from V and 6 bases from J, with 22 bases between. The CDR3: CASSLKPFTLTNAEAFF. In DNA, the CDR3 is TGTGCCAGCAGCTTAAAGCCTTTCACCCTTACCAACGCTGAAGCTTTCTTT.

The J gene is TRBJ1-2, the V gene TRBV5-1; D is ambiguous. Per germline, CDR1 SGHRS and CDR2 YFSETQ. V was clipped by 0 bases and J by 8 bases, with 11 bases between them. The CDR3 covers 13 residues. As DNA, the CDR3 is TGCGCCAGCAGCTTGGCCGAGGGTTTCGGCTACACCTTC. Translated, it gives CASSLAEGFGYTF. The full variable domain, its missing parts supplied by reference TRBV5-1 and TRBJ1-2, is KAGVTQTPRYLIKTRGQQVTLSCSPISGHRSVSWYQQTPGQGLQFLFEYFSETQRNKGNFPGRFSGRQFSNSRSEMNVSTLELGDSALYLCASSLAEGFGYTFGSGTRLTVV.

This clone has a single count. The genes are TRBV6-5 and TRBJ1-5; weak D call: TRBD1 (5 bases). Germline V gene sequence: CDR1 MNHEY, CDR2 SVGAGI. V dropped 6 bases and J dropped 3 bases, with 9 bases sitting between them. CDR3 length equals 13 residues. CDR3 protein: CASRPGVNQPQHF. The CDR3 DNA reads TGTGCCAGCAGGCCGGGGGTCAATCAGCCCCAGCATTTT.

The chain has TRBV2 and TRBJ1-1; weak D call: TRBD1 (6 bases). The V end lost 5 bases, the J end lost 0 bases, and 10 bases lay between the germline ends. CDR1 and CDR2 (germline): SNHLY, FYNNEI. The CDR3 loop spans 14 amino acids. As DNA, the CDR3 is TGTGCCAGCAGTCAGGACAGAATGAACACTGAAGCTTTCTTT. This gives the protein CASSQDRMNTEAFF. Full variable domain (rest looked up from reference TRBV2 and TRBJ1-1): EPEVTQTPSHQVTQMGQEVILRCVPISNHLYFYWYRQILGQKVEFLVSFYNNEISEKSEIFDDQFSVERPDGSNFTLKIRSTKLEDSAMYFCASSQDRMNTEAFFGQGTRLTVV.

This clone is classed as hyperexpanded. Other DNA sequences in the same sample also yield this CDR3. CDR3 residues: CASSGRQNANTGELFF. For the CDR3, the DNA is TGCGCCAGCAGTGGCAGACAGAACGCGAACACCGGGGAGCTGTTTTTT. The genes are TRBV5-1 and TRBJ2-2; a weak D match, TRBD1 (5 bases). Trimming shortened V by 5 bases and J by 0 bases, and 14 bases separated the two germline ends. Germline CDR1 and CDR2: SGHRS and YFSETQ. The CDR3 spans 16 residues.

This sequence joins TRBV30 and TRBJ2-3; a weak D match, TRBD2 (5 bases). V was pared by 3 bases and J by 0 bases, with 10 bases between. Germline V gene data show CDR1 as GTSNPN and CDR2 as SVGIG (reference sequence). The CDR3 is made up of 14 amino acids. CDR3 nucleotide sequence: TGTGCCTGGAGGGACTTACCTAGCACAGATACGCAGTATTTT. It is translated as CAWRDLPSTDTQYF.

The chain joins TRBV28 to TRBJ2-7, with 9 bases fitting TRBD2. Germline CDR1 MDHEN, CDR2 SYDVKM. CDR3 length equals 17 residues. Unmatched junction bases numbered 13, after V lost 4 bases and J lost 3 bases. The CDR3 DNA is TGTGCCAGCAGTTACGTAGCGGGAGTCGACCCTTACTACGAGCAGTACTTC. The encoded protein is CASSYVAGVDPYYEQYF.

This rearrangement joins TRBV11-2 to TRBJ1-6; perhaps TRBD1 as D (5 bases). The germline V and J ends were trimmed by 5 bases and 0 bases, with 11 bases remaining between them. The V gene's germline CDR1 is SGHAT and CDR2 FQNNGV. The CDR3 has 16 residues. The CDR3 DNA sequence: TGTGCCAGCAGCGTAACAGGCACCTCCTATAATTCACCCCTCCACTTT. As protein: CASSVTGTSYNSPLHF.

J is TRBJ2-7 and V is TRBV7-8; TRBD2 aligns across 9 bases. This CDR3 comprises 17 residues. Germline CDR1 is SGHVS and CDR2 is FQNEAQ. V lost 0 bases to trimming and J lost 2 bases; unmatched junction nucleotides: 8. The CDR3 region is CASSLALSGRSPYEQYF. The CDR3 coding sequence is TGTGCCAGCAGCTTAGCGCTAAGCGGGAGGTCACCCTACGAGCAGTACTTC.

The chain recombines TRBV28 with TRBJ2-7; 11 bases map to TRBD2. The V segment lost 7 bases and the J segment 1 base; nucleotides outside the gene matches: 3. The CDR3 sequence is 14 residues long. The germline V gene encodes CDR1 MDHEN and CDR2 SYDVKM. CDR3 sequence (DNA): TGTGCCAGCATCACTAGCGGGAGTTCCTACGAGCAGTACTTC. It is translated as CASITSGSSYEQYF.

The J gene is TRBJ1-6, the V gene TRBV27; D not certain. CDR3 size: 14 residues. Deletions cut 6 bases from V and 1 base from J, with 7 bases between. Per the germline V gene, CDR1 is MNHEY and CDR2 is SMNVEV (reference sequence). CDR3 protein: CASSVRSYNSPLHF. CDR3 bases: TGTGCCAGCAGCGTGCGGTCCTATAATTCACCCCTCCACTTT.

The V gene is TRBV3-1 (or the pseudogene TRBV3-2), the J gene TRBJ1-1, with 7 positions matching TRBD1. V lost 7 bases to trimming and J lost 9 bases; unmatched junction nucleotides: 11. Germline CDR1 LGHDT, CDR2 YNNKEL (reference sequence). The CDR3 runs to 13 residues. This CDR3 is CASTGQVSGQAFF. For the CDR3, the DNA is TGTGCCAGCACCGGACAGGTAAGCGGACAAGCTTTCTTT.

The V and J genes are TRBV5-6 and TRBJ1-1; D is perhaps TRBD1 (6 bases). CDR1 is SGHDT and CDR2 is YYEEEE in the germline V gene. V lost 4 bases and J 5 bases, leaving 12 bases between the germline ends. CDR3 length: 13 amino acids. The CDR3 coding sequence is TGTGCCAGCAGCCCGGGGACAAATACTGAAGCTTTCTTT. Protein product: CASSPGTNTEAFF.